This T cell receptor beta chain was recovered during a study of T cell responses to AZD1222 COVID-19 vaccine. Study overall: Second-dose intervals near 4 or 12 weeks were combined.

For this clone: The antigen is not known.

Profiled with immunoSEQ multiplex PCR; TCRdb holds only in-frame clones, not every one. The top ten clones hold about 5.6% of a sample with approximately 120,000 clones, about 87% of them seen once. Trimming cost V 7 bases and J 5 bases; bases outside gene matches: 7. The CDR3 covers 15 residues. The germline V gene encodes CDR1 MNHEY and CDR2 SVGAGI. Study-wide results and limits: After two AZD1222 doses, spike-specific TCR breadth and depth rose versus day 0. It should be noted that donors were predominantly white British and more often female, and clonal diversity was possibly underestimated. Vaccine-related CD4 TCRs covered spike, predominating at 160-218 and 743-854.

This chain connects TRBV6-5 to TRBJ2-1; 11 nucleotides agree with TRBD2. The material sequenced was peripheral blood, taken on day 0 of AZD1222 vaccination. The sequence came from an adult in good health. CDR3 sequence: CASTRVTSGNNEQFF. CDR3 coding DNA: TGTGCCAGCACGCGCGTGACTAGCGGGAACAATGAGCAGTTCTTC.